The clone carrying this T cell receptor beta chain was detected a few times. Its specificity is not known. The germline V gene encodes CDR1 SGHRS and CDR2 YFSETQ. The ends lost 0 bases at V and 4 bases at J; junction bases unmatched: 2. The CDR3 totals 15 residues. Among the donors, all were healthy bone marrow donors. The sample belongs to a study of cytomegalovirus exposure and HLA in healthy donors. The PCR made use of 60 Vbeta and 13 Jbeta primers. Sequencing was performed with immunoSEQ multiplex PCR; in TCRdb, only in-frame clones are kept and a portion is missing. Of about 94,000 clones in the sample, 81% were seen once. General study results and limits: The study recorded 160 or so TCR beta chains that were cytomegalovirus-associated. Indistinguishable V segments, including TRBV6-2 and TRBV6-3, were excluded. Apart from CMV serostatus, no immune exposure information was available.

The chain couples TRBV5-1 to TRBJ1-1; the match to TRBD1 covers 11 bases. Specimen: PBMCs. The sequence was obtained from a human donor in good health. CDR3: CASSLGTGGFTEAFF. DNA of the CDR3: TGCGCCAGCAGCTTGGGGACAGGGGGCTTCACTGAAGCTTTCTTT.